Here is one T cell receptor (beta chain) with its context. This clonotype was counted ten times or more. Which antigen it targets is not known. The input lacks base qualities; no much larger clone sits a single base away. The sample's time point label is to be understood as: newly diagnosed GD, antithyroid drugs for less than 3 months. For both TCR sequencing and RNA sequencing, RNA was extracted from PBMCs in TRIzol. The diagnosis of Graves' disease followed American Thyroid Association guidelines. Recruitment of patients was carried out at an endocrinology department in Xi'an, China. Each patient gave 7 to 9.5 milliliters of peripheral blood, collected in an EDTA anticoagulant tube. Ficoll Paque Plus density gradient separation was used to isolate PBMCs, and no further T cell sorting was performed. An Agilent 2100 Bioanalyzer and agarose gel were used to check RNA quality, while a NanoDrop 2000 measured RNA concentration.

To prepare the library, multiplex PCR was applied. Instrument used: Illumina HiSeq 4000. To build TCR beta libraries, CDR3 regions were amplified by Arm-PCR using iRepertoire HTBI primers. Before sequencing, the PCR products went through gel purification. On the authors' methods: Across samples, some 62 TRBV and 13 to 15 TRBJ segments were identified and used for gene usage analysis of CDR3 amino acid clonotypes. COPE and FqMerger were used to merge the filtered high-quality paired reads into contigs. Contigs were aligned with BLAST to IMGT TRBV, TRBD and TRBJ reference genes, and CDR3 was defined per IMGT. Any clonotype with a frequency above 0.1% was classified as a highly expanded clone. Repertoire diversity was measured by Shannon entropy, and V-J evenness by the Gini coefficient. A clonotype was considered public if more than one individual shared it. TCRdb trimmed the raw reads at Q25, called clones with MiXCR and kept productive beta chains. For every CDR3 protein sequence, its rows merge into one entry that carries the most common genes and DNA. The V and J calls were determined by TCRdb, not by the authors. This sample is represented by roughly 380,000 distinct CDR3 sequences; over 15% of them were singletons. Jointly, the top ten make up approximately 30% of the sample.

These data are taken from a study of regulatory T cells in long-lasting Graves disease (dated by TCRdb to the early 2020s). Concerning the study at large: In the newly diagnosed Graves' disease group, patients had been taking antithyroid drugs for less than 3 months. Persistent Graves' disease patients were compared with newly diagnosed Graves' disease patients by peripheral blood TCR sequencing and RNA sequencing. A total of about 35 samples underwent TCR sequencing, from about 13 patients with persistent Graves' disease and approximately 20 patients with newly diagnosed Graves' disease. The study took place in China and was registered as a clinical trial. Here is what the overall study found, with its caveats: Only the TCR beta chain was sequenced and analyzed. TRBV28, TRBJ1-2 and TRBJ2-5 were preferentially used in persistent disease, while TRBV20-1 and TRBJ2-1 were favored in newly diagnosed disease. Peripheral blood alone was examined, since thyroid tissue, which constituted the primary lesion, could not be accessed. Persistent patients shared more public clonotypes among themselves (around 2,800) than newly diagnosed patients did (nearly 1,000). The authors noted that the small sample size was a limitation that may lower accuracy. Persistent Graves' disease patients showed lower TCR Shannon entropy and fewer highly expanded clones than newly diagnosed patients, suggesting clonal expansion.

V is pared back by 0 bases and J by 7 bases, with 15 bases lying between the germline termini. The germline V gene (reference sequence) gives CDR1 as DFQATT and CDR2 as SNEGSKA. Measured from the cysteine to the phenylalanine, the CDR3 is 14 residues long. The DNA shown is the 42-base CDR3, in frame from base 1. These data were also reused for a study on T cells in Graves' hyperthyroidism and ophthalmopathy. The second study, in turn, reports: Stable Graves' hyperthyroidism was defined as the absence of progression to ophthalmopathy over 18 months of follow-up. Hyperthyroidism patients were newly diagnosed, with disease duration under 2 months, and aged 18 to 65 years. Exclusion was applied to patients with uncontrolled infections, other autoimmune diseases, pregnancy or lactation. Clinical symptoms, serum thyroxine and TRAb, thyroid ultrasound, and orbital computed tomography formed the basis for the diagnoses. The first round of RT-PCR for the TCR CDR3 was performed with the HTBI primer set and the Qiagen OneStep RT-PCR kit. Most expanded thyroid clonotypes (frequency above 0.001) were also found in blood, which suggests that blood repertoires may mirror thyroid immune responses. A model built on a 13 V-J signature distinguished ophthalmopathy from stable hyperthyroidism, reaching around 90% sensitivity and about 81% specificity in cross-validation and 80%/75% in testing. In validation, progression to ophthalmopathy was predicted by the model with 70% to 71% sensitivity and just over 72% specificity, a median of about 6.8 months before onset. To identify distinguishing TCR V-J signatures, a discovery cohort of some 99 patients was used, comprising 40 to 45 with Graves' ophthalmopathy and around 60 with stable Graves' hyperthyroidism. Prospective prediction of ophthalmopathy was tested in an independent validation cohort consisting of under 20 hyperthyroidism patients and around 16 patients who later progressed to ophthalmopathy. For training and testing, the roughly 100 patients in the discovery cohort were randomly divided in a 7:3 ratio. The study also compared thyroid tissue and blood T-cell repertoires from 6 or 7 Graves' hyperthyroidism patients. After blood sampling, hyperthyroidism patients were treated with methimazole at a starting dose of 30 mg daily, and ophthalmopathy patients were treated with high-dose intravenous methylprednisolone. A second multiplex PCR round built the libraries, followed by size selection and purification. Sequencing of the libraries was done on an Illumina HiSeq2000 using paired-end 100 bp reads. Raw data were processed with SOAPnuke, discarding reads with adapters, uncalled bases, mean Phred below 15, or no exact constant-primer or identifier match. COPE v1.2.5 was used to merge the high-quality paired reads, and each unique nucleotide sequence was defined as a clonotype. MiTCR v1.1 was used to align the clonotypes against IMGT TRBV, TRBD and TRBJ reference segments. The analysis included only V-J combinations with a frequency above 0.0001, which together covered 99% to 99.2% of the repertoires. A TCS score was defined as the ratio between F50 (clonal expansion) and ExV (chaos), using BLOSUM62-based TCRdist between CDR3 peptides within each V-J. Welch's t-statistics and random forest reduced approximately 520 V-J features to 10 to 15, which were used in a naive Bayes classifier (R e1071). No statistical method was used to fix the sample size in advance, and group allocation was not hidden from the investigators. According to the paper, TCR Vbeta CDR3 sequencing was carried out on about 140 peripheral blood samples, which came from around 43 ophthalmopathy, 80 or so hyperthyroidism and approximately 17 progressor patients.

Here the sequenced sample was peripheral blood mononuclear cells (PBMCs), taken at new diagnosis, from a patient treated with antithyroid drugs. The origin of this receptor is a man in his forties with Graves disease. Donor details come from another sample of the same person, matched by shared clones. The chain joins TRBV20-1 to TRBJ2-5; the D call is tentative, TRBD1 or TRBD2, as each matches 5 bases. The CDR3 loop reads CSARDPVIGGTQYF. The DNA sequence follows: TGCAGTGCTAGAGATCCTGTGATTGGGGGGACCCAGTACTTC.